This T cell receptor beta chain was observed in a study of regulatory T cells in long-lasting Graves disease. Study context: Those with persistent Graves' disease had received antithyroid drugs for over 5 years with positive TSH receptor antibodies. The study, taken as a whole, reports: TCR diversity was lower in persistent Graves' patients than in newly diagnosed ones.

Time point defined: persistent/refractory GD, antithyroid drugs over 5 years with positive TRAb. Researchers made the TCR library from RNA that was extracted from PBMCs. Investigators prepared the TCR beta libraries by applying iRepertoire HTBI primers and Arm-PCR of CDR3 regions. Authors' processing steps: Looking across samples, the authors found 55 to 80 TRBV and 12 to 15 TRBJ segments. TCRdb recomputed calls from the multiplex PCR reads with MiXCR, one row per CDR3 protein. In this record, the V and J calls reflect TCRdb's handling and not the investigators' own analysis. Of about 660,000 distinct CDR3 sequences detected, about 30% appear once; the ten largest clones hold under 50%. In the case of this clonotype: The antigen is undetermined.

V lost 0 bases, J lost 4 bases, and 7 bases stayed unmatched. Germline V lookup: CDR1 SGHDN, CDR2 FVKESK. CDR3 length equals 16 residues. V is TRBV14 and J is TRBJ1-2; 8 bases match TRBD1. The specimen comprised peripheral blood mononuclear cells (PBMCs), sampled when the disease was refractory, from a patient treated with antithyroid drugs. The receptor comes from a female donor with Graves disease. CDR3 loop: CASSQDSVTGGYGYTF. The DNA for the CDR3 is TGTGCCAGCAGCCAAGATTCGGTAACAGGGGGCTATGGCTACACCTTC.